The next 22 T cell receptor beta chains were all read from a single sample in a study of T cells in Graves' hyperthyroidism and ophthalmopathy. Amplified regions were TCR beta CDR3 sequences from RNA transcripts. Primed by the HTBI set, a first-round RT-PCR was run on the TCR CDR3. From the multiplex PCR reads, TCRdb called clonotypes with MiXCR, one entry per CDR3 protein. The table records roughly 520,000 distinct CDR3 sequences, approximately 25% of them present only once. The sequencing input was blood. These TCRs come from a woman aged 25 to 39 with Graves' ophthalmopathy.

This clonotype was detected many times. This chain connects TRBV2 to TRBJ2-7; a possible D gene is TRBD2 (5 bases). V was cut by 1 base and J by 0 bases, with 13 bases left in between. The CDR3 is 16 residues long. CDR1 is SNHLY and CDR2 is FYNNEI in the germline V gene. The CDR3 nucleotides read TGTGCCAGCAGTGAAGGGCCGACGGGAAGCTCCTACGAGCAGTACTTC. Its protein product is CASSEGPTGSSYEQYF.

The V gene is TRBV6-1, the J gene TRBJ2-7, with D perhaps TRBD2 (6 bases). Germline CDR1 and CDR2: MNHNS and SASEGT. V lost 4 bases and J 2 bases, leaving 12 bases between the germline ends. The CDR3 sequence is 14 residues long. This CDR3 is CASSVTRFAYEQYF. CDR3 DNA: TGTGCCAGCAGTGTGACTAGATTCGCCTACGAGCAGTACTTC.

With regard to this clonotype: One end of the junction does not line up with germline, which may come from a read error. The chain has TRBV28 and TRBJ2-4; 10 bases match TRBD1. The CDR3 covers 15 residues. Germline loops: CDR1 MDHEN, CDR2 SYDVKM. The CDR3 loop reads CASSFLTGGKNIKYF. In DNA, the CDR3 is TGTGCCAGCAGTTTTTTGACAGGGGGCAAGAACATTAAGTACTTC.

There are a few counts of this clonotype. This sequence joins TRBV7-2 and TRBJ1-2, with 7 bases identical to TRBD1. From germline, CDR1 is SGHTA and CDR2 FQGNSA. The CDR3 totals 15 residues. The ends lost 1 base at V and 0 bases at J; junction bases unmatched: 2. CDR3 region: CASSLVGQPNYGYTF. In DNA form, the CDR3 reads TGTGCCAGCAGCTTAGTGGGACAGCCTAACTATGGCTACACCTTC.

This clonotype was seen a handful of times. This chain connects TRBV2 to TRBJ2-4; TRBD2 might be the D (5 bases). The CDR3 length is 14 residues. The ends were cut back, 6 bases at V and 0 bases at J, with 9 bases in the middle. From germline, CDR1 is SNHLY and CDR2 FYNNEI. This chain's CDR3 is CASRAELAKNIQYF. CDR3 DNA sequence: TGTGCCAGCAGAGCGGAACTAGCCAAAAACATTCAGTACTTC.

In this sample, this clonotype turned up a few times. V usage is TRBV6-1 and J usage is TRBJ2-5; no reliable D call. Germline CDR1 MNHNS, CDR2 SASEGT. Trimming cost V 5 bases and J 5 bases, with 21 bases left between them. The CDR3 totals 16 residues. CDR3 amino acids: CASSRLGPSLGETQYF. In DNA, the CDR3 is TGTGCCAGCAGTCGACTTGGACCCTCCCTGGGGGAGACCCAGTACTTC.

This clonotype showed up many times. The V and J genes are TRBV29-1 and TRBJ1-1, with D perhaps TRBD1 (5 bases). The V end was cut by 4 bases, the J end by 0 bases, with 15 bases between. The CDR3 loop spans 15 amino acids. Germline CDR1 is SQVTM and CDR2 is ANQGSEA. The CDR3 coding sequence is TGCAGCGTTGGTGGGACTGCTAATTTGAACACTGAAGCTTTCTTT. It is translated as CSVGGTANLNTEAFF.

This clonotype was observed many times. V gene TRBV11-2 combines with J gene TRBJ2-2; perhaps TRBD1 as D (6 bases). Trimming removed 7 bases at V and 7 bases at J, with 16 bases between. CDR3 length: 14 amino acids. Germline CDR1 reads SGHAT; CDR2 reads FQNNGV. This chain's CDR3 is CASTPLTGIGELFF. The CDR3 region has the DNA TGTGCCAGCACCCCCCTCACAGGGATCGGGGAGCTGTTTTTT.

A note on this clonotype: One end of the junction varies from germline; a read error may be responsible. The chain couples TRBV20-1 to TRBJ2-7; the match to TRBD1 covers 11 bases. Germline loops: CDR1 DFQATT, CDR2 SNEGSKA (reference sequence). The CDR3 extends over 14 amino acids. CDR3 loop: CSAGRDRGFYEQWF. The CDR3 DNA is TGCAGTGCTGGCCGGGACAGGGGGTTCTACGAGCAGTGGTTC.

The chain combines TRBV7-2 with TRBJ2-2; D not resolved. Germline lookup yields CDR1 SGHTA and CDR2 FQGNSA. This CDR3 region has 14 residues. Trimming stripped 5 bases from V and 1 base from J, with 8 bases between. The CDR3 here is CASSRGRNTGELFF. The CDR3 nucleotides read TGTGCCAGCAGCCGTGGACGGAACACCGGGGAGCTGTTTTTT. Together with reference TRBV7-2 and TRBJ2-2, the CDR3 gives the full variable domain: GAGVSQSPSNKVTEKGKDVELRCDPISGHTALYWYRQSLGQGLEFLIYFQGNSAPDKSGLPSDRFSAERTGGSVSTLTIQRTQQEDSAVYLCASSRGRNTGELFFGEGSRLTVL.

The CDR3 DNA reads as TGCGCCAGCAGCTTGGGGGCGGTAGCGAACACCGGGGAGCTGTTTTTT. Protein: CASSLGAVANTGELFF. The chain combines TRBV5-1 with TRBJ2-2; D is undetermined. Germline V lookup: CDR1 SGHRS, CDR2 YFSETQ. Trimming left V 0 bases short and J 0 bases short, with 9 bases between. This CDR3 contains 16 residues.

This clonotype was seen once. This rearrangement joins TRBV9 to TRBJ2-5, with TRBD1 as a possible D gene (5 bases). This CDR3 comprises 14 residues. CDR1 is SGDLS and CDR2 is YYNGEE in the germline V gene. V was clipped by 0 bases and J by 4 bases, with 10 bases between them. CDR3 amino acids: CASSVAPRGETQYF. The CDR3 region has the DNA TGTGCCAGCAGCGTAGCTCCTAGGGGAGAGACCCAGTACTTC.

This clonotype was counted at least ten times. The chain carries TRBV20-1 and TRBJ1-1; TRBD1 might be the D (5 bases). The length of the CDR3 is 15 residues. V shed 6 bases and J shed 0 bases, with 17 bases lying between them. Germline V lookup: CDR1 DFQATT, CDR2 SNEGSKA (reference sequence). The CDR3 DNA is TGCAGTGCGAGGACACGCCGACTATTGAACACTGAAGCTTTCTTT. Amino acid sequence: CSARTRRLLNTEAFF.

The chain recombines TRBV20-1 with TRBJ1-2; D is unresolved. V lost 6 bases, J lost 2 bases, and 10 bases lay in between. The CDR3 length is 12 residues. Germline V gene lookup returns CDR1 DFQATT and CDR2 SNEGSKA (reference sequence). In DNA, the CDR3 is TGCAGTGCCGTTAAGGAGAACTATGGCTACACCTTC. It specifies CSAVKENYGYTF.

This chain joins TRBV28 and TRBJ2-5; 10 bases are shared with TRBD1. With 2 bases clipped from V and 1 base from J, the junction kept 4 bases outside the gene matches. The CDR3 extends over 16 amino acids. Per germline, CDR1 MDHEN and CDR2 SYDVKM. CDR3: CASSLPGQGTQETQYF. As DNA, the CDR3 is TGTGCCAGCAGTTTACCGGGACAGGGGACCCAAGAGACCCAGTACTTC.

As for this clonotype: This clone may be a read error of a much larger clone one base away. V usage is TRBV14 and J usage is TRBJ2-7, with 7 bases matching TRBD1. Germline loops: CDR1 SGHDN, CDR2 FVKESK. The CDR3 consists of 14 residues. Trimming at V came to 3 bases and at J to 4 bases, leaving 6 bases not matched to a gene. The CDR3 is CASSHGRGLYEQYF. DNA for the CDR3: TGTGCCAGCAGCCACGGCAGGGGGTTGTACGAGCAGTACTTC.

The genes are TRBV7-9 and TRBJ2-5, with D possibly TRBD1 on 5 matching bases. There are 15 residues in the CDR3. V lost 0 bases and J 5 bases, leaving 13 bases between the germline ends. CDR1 and CDR2 (germline): SEHNR, FQNEAQ (reference sequence). The CDR3 is CASSLAMAGPETQYF. As DNA, the CDR3 is TGTGCCAGCAGCTTAGCCATGGCAGGGCCGGAGACCCAGTACTTC. The whole variable domain, filled in from reference TRBV7-9 and TRBJ2-5, reads DTGVSQNPRHKITKRGQNVTFRCDPISEHNRLYWYRQTLGQGPEFLTYFQNEAQLEKSRLLSDRFSAERPKGSFSTLEIQRTEQGDSAMYLCASSLAMAGPETQYFGPGTRLLVL.

The V gene is TRBV28, the J gene TRBJ2-7; TRBD1 is a possible D gene (6 bases). V lost 4 bases to trimming and J lost 3 bases, with 13 bases between them. Germline V lookup: CDR1 MDHEN, CDR2 SYDVKM. The CDR3 is 14 residues long. CDR3 sequence (DNA): TGTGCCAGCAGTTCGGGACATGAGTTCTACGAGCAGTACTTC. Translation gives CASSSGHEFYEQYF.

This clonotype was detected ten times or more. The chain has TRBV19 and TRBJ2-5; 8 bases agree with TRBD1. Germline trimming cut 5 bases from V and 3 bases from J; bases unmatched to any gene: 8. The CDR3 is made up of 15 amino acids. Germline loops: CDR1 LNHDA, CDR2 SQIVND (reference sequence). As DNA, the CDR3 is TGTGCCAGTAGTGCACTGGGACAGGCCAAAGAGACCCAGTACTTC. Protein sequence: CASSALGQAKETQYF. The full variable domain, with the rest looked up from reference TRBV19 and TRBJ2-5, is DGGITQSPKYLFRKEGQNVTLSCEQNLNHDAMYWYRQDPGQGLRLIYYSQIVNDFQKGDIAEGYSVSREKKESFPLTVTSAQKNPTAFYLCASSALGQAKETQYFGPGTRLLVL.

The V call is TRBV30, the J call TRBJ2-7; D is uncertain. V gave up 0 bases and J gave up 6 bases, with 12 bases separating them. There are 13 residues in the CDR3. Per germline, CDR1 GTSNPN and CDR2 SVGIG (reference sequence). CDR3 sequence: CAWSVGQPGEQYF. For the CDR3, the DNA is TGTGCCTGGAGTGTAGGGCAGCCGGGCGAGCAGTACTTC.

The sample holds many counts of this clonotype. The chain uses TRBV6-5 and TRBJ2-2; 8 bases align to TRBD2. Germline-derived CDR1 and CDR2 are MNHEY and SVGAGI. The CDR3 covers 14 residues. With V trimmed by 5 bases and J by 4 bases, 3 bases remained unmatched. CDR3 amino acids: CASSHGGGTGELFF. Written as DNA, the CDR3 is TGTGCCAGCAGTCACGGGGGGGGCACCGGGGAGCTGTTTTTT.

This clonotype showed up many times. The chain combines TRBV7-6 with TRBJ2-5; D is ambiguous. CDR1 is SGHVS, CDR2 FNYEAQ, per germline. The CDR3 extends over 13 amino acids. V gave up 3 bases and J gave up 2 bases, with 7 bases separating them. The CDR3 sequence is CASSLYTQETQYF. The CDR3 DNA is TGTGCCAGCAGCTTGTATACACAAGAGACCCAGTACTTC.